This T cell receptor beta chain is from a study of blood T cell repertoires in COVID-19. Some clones are missing from TCRdb's copy, which holds only in-frame ones; the method was immunoSEQ multiplex PCR. The sample gives approximately 11,000 clones, around 87% of which show up once; roughly a tenth is in the top ten. Per germline, CDR1 LGHNA and CDR2 YSLEER. The CDR3 consists of 13 residues. The V end lost 4 bases, the J end lost 0 bases, and 7 bases lay between the germline ends. The clonotype was recovered from a human donor in a cohort sampled during active COVID-19. J is TRBJ2-7 and V is TRBV4-3; the D gene is possibly TRBD2 (5 bases). Sequencing was performed on peripheral blood. The CDR3 here is CASSLGISYEQYF. The CDR3 coding sequence is TGCGCCAGCAGCCTCGGGATCTCCTACGAGCAGTACTTC.